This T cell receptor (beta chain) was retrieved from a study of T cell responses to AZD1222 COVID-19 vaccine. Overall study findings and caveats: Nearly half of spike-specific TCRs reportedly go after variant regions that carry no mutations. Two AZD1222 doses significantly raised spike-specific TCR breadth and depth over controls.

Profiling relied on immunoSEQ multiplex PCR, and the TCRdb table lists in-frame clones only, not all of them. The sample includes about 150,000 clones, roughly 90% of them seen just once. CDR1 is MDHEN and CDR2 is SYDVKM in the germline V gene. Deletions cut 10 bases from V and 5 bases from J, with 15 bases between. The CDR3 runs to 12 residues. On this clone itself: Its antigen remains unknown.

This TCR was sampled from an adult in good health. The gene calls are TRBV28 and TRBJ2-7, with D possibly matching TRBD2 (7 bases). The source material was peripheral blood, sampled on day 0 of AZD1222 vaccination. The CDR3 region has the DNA TGTGCCACCCGGGGGGCTAGACACGAGCAGTACTTC. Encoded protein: CATRGARHEQYF. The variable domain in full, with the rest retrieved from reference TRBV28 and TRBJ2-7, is DVKVTQSSRYLVKRTGEKVFLECVQDMDHENMFWYRQDPGLGLRLIYFSYDVKMKEKGDIPEGYSVSREKKERFSLILESASTNQTSMYLCATRGARHEQYFGPGTRLTVT.